This T cell receptor (beta chain) originates from a study of CDR3 diversity in severe acne. This clonotype was seen repeatedly, ten times or more. MiXCR was run by TCRdb on the PCR reads, yielding one entry per CDR3 protein. The sample includes 97,000 or so distinct CDR3 sequences, under 60% of them seen just once. In germline, CDR1 is MGHRA, CDR2 YSYEKL. This CDR3 comprises 12 residues. V dropped 0 bases and J dropped 4 bases, with 2 bases sitting between them. This chain joins TRBV4-1 and TRBJ2-3; no clear D. Sequencing input: blood. The sequence came from a male donor with acne. The CDR3 DNA follows: TGCGCCAGCAGCCAAGAAGCAGATACGCAGTATTTT. This codes for CASSQEADTQYF.